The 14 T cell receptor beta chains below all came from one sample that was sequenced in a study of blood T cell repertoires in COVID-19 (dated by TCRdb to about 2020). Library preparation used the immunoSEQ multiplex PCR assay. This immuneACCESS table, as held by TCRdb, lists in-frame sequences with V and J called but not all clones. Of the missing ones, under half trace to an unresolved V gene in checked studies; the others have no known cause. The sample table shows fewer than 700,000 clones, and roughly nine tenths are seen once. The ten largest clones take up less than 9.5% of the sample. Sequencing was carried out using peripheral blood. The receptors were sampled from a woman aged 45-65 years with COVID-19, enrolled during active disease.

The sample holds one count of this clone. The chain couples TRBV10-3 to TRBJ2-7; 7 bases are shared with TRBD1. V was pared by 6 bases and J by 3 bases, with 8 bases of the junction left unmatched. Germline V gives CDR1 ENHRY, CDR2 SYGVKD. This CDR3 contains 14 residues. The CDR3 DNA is TGTGCCATCAGCGACAGGGTCCTTCTCTACGAGCAGTACTTC. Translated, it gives CAISDRVLLYEQYF.

CDR3 coding DNA: TGTGCCAGCAGGTGGCAGGGAGGCCAGCCCCAGCATTTT. This translates into CASRWQGGQPQHF. The gene calls are TRBV6-6 and TRBJ1-5, with D maybe TRBD1 (5 bases). V shed 6 bases and J shed 7 bases, with 13 bases lying between them. Germline V gene sequence: CDR1 MNHNY, CDR2 SVGAGI (reference sequence). The CDR3 loop spans 13 amino acids.

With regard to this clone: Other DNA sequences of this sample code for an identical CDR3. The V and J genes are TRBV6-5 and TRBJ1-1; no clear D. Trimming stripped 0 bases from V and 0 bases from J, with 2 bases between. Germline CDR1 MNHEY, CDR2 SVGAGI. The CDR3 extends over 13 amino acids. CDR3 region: CASSYSVNTEAFF. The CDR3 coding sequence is TGTGCCAGCAGTTACTCCGTGAACACTGAAGCTTTCTTT.

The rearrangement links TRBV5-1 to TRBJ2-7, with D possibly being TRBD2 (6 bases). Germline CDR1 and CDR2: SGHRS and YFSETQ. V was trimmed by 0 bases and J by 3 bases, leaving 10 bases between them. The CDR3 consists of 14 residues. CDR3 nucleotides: TGCGCCAGCAGCTTGGCCCTGGGGGGCTACGAGCAGTACTTC. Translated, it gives CASSLALGGYEQYF.

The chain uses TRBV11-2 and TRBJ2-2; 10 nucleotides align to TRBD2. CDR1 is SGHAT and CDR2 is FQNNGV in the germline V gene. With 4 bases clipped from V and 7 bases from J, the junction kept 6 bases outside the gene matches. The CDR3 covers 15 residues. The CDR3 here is CASSSVAGGIGELFF. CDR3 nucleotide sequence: TGTGCCAGCAGCTCGGTAGCGGGGGGAATCGGGGAGCTGTTTTTT.

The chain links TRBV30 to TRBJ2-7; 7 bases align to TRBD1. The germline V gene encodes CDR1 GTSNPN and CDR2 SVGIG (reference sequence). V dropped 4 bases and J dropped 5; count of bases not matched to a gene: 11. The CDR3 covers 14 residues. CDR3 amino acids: CAWNRDSGSNEQYF. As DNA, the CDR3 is TGTGCCTGGAACCGGGACAGTGGTTCTAACGAGCAGTACTTC.

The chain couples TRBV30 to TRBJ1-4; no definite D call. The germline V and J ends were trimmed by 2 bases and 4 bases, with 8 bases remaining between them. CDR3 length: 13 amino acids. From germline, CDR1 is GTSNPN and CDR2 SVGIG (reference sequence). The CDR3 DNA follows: TGTGCCTGGAGTACACAGAGTAATGAAAAACTGTTTTTT. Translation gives CAWSTQSNEKLFF.

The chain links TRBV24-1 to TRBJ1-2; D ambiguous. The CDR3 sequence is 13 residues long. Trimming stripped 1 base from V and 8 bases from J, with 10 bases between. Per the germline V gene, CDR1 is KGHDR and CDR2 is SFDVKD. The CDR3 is CATSDLRGVGYTF. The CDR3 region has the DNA TGTGCCACCAGTGATTTACGAGGTGTGGGCTACACCTTC.

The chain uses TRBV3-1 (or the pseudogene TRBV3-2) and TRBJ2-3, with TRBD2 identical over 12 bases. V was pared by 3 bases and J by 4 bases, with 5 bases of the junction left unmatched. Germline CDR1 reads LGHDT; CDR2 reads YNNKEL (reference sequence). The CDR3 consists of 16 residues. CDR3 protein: CASSQMTSGGPDTQYF. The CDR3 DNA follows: TGTGCCAGCAGCCAGATGACTAGCGGGGGCCCAGATACGCAGTATTTT.

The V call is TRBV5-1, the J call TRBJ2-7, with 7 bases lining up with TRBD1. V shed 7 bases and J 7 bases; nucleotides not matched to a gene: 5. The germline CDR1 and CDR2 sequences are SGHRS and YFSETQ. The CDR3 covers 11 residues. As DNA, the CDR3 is TGCGCCAGCGCCCAGGGGGAGGAGCAGTACTTC. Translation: CASAQGEEQYF.

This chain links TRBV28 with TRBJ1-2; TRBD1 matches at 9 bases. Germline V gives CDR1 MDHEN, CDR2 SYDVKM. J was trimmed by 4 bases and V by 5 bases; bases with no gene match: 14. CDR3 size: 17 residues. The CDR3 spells CASSPWGQGRISYGYTF. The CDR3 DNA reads TGTGCCAGCAGTCCCTGGGGACAGGGAAGGATCAGCTATGGCTACACCTTC.

The CDR3 sequence: CASSAVRTSGLYEQYF. The CDR3 coding sequence is TGTGCCAGCAGCGCGGTACGGACTAGCGGCCTCTACGAGCAGTACTTC. V usage is TRBV9 and J usage is TRBJ2-7; 10 nucleotides align to TRBD2. From germline, CDR1 is SGDLS and CDR2 YYNGEE. CDR3 length: 16 amino acids. V lost 3 bases, J lost 3 bases, and 9 bases stayed unmatched.

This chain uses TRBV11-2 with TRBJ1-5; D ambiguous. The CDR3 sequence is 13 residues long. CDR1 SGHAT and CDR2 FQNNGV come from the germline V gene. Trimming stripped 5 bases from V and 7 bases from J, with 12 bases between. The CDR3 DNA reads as TGTGCCAGCAGCCCTAGAAAGGAGCAGCCCCAGCATTTT. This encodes CASSPRKEQPQHF. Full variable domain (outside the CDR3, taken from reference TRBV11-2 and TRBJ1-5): EAGVAQSPRYKIIEKRQSVAFWCNPISGHATLYWYQQILGQGPKLLIQFQNNGVVDDSQLPKDRFSAERLKGVDSTLKIQPAKLEDSAVYLCASSPRKEQPQHFGDGTRLSIL.

CDR3 region: CASSQRDQGGNQPQHF. The CDR3 DNA follows: TGCGCCAGCAGCCAAAGGGACCAGGGGGGCAATCAGCCCCAGCATTTT. The chain is built from TRBV4-1 and TRBJ1-5, with 7 nucleotides matching TRBD1. CDR3 length: 16 residues. CDR1 is MGHRA, CDR2 YSYEKL, per germline. J lost 2 bases, V lost 2 bases, and 6 bases had no gene match.